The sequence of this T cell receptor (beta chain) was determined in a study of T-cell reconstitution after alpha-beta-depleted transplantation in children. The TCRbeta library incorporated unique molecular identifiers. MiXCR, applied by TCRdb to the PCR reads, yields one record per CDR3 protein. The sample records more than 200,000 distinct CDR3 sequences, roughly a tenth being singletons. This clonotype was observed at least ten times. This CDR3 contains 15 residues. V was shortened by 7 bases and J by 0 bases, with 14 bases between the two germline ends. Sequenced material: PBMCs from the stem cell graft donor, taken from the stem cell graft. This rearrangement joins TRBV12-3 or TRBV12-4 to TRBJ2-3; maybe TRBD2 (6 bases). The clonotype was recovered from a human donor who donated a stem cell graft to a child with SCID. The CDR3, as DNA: TGTGCCAGCAAACGGGAGACAAGGAGCACAGATACGCAGTATTTT. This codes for CASKRETRSTDTQYF.